What follows describes a single T cell receptor (beta chain). The trim removed 6 bases at V and 0 bases at J, leaving 10 bases unmatched. CDR1 is SNHLY and CDR2 is FYNNEI in the germline V gene. CDR3 length equals 17 residues. This sample was taken from a study of blood T cell repertoires in COVID-19. Looking at the study overall: Material from acute and convalescent COVID-19 was sourced from the United States, Italy and Spain.

Authors' data handling: The authors estimated nucleated cell counts from reference gene primer amplification. Measured with immunoSEQ multiplex PCR; TCRdb has only the in-frame clones, and not every one. The D gene and trimming were derived from the DNA, and the V and J assignments and clone size from that table. The repertoire holds roughly 180,000 clones, with roughly four fifths as singletons. Adults between roughly 18 and 95 years of age took part from more than 20 US areas. The sequence came from a man between 50 and 59 years old who had recovered from COVID-19. Sample: PBMCs or T cells enriched from blood (not recorded which). The chain combines TRBV2 with TRBJ2-3; 9 nucleotides agree with TRBD1. CDR3 bases: TGTGCCAGCAGCATGGGACAGGGCGCCTTTAGCACAGATACGCAGTATTTT. Protein: CASSMGQGAFSTDTQYF. Filled out from reference TRBV2 and TRBJ2-3, the complete variable domain reads EPEVTQTPSHQVTQMGQEVILRCVPISNHLYFYWYRQILGQKVEFLVSFYNNEISEKSEIFDDQFSVERPDGSNFTLKIRSTKLEDSAMYFCASSMGQGAFSTDTQYFGPGTRLTVL.